This T cell receptor (beta chain) was captured in a study of cytomegalovirus exposure and HLA in healthy donors. Study-wide findings and caveats: Near-uniform donor sequencing depth was presumed by presence/absence analyses. The authors later found most CMV-associated TCR beta chains appeared HLA-restricted. A later analysis revealed that TCR association rates differed between HLA loci, peaking at DRB1 and bottoming out at HLA-C.

PCR primers comprised 60 Vbeta and 13 Jbeta primers. TCRdb's copy holds only in-frame clones and misses some; the assay was immunoSEQ multiplex PCR. Among approximately 91,000 clones listed, 81% were seen once. J gave up 9 bases and V 5 bases, and 9 bases lay outside the gene matches. Per the germline V gene, CDR1 is SGHTA and CDR2 is FQGNSA. This CDR3 has 14 amino acids. Regarding this clone: Its antigen is undetermined.

The sequence was collected from a human donor in good health. V and J are TRBV7-2 and TRBJ1-5, with TRBD1 matching 8 bases. Sequencing was done on a sample of PBMCs. CDR3 sequence (DNA): TGTGCCAGCAGCCGTCAGGGGGCTGCCGGGCCCCAGCATTTT. It translates to CASSRQGAAGPQHF.